This entry describes one TCR beta chain. Repertoires were generated with immunoSEQ multiplex PCR, while TCRdb's copy carries only in-frame clones and drops some. Among around 360,000 clones listed, over 75% were seen once. The sample belongs to a study of blood T cell repertoires in COVID-19. This CDR3 spans 13 amino acids. Per germline, CDR1 SGHRS and CDR2 YFSETQ. V dropped 5 bases and J dropped 5 bases, with 13 bases sitting between them. The receptor comes from a man aged 35-49 years in a cohort exposed to, infected with or recovered from COVID-19 (not recorded which). The sample comprised PBMCs or T cells enriched from blood (not recorded which). This chain links TRBV5-1 with TRBJ1-2, with D maybe TRBD1 (5 bases). The CDR3 sequence: CASSVGAYYGYTF. CDR3 DNA sequence: TGCGCCAGCAGTGTAGGGGCCTATTATGGCTACACCTTC.